The next 24 T cell receptor beta chains were all read from a single sample in a study of response to subunit inactivated influenza vaccine. TCRdb redid the calling of the RT-PCR reads with MiXCR, one entry per CDR3 protein. The top ten hold 11% of the sample, which has approximately 500,000 distinct CDR3 sequences, around 13% seen once. The material sequenced was PBMCs from blood, taken approximately 13 days after vaccination. The receptors here all came from a man aged 50 or older who received an inactivated influenza vaccine.

The chain recombines TRBV10-3 with TRBJ2-1; 8 bases agree with TRBD1. V shed 2 bases and J 8 bases; nucleotides not matched to a gene: 11. The CDR3 totals 16 residues. Germline-derived CDR1 and CDR2 are ENHRY and SYGVKD. The CDR3 DNA is TGTGCCATCAGTGAGCGCCCCCGACAACAGGGGGATGAGCAGTTCTTC. Translation: CAISERPRQQGDEQFF.

In its sample, this clonotype was seen once. This chain connects TRBV20-1 to TRBJ2-5; no firm D call. The CDR3 sequence is 13 residues long. The germline gives CDR1 DFQATT, CDR2 SNEGSKA (reference sequence). V lost 1 base and J 1 base, leaving 7 bases between the germline ends. CDR3 sequence: CSARAPSQETQYF. CDR3 sequence (DNA): TGCAGTGCTAGAGCCCCCTCCCAAGAGACCCAGTACTTC.

V is TRBV5-1 and J is TRBJ2-7, with D perhaps matching TRBD1 (6 bases). The CDR3 covers 13 residues. V dropped 4 bases and J dropped 6 bases, with 14 bases sitting between them. From germline, CDR1 is SGHRS and CDR2 YFSETQ. CDR3 in DNA: TGCGCCAGCAGCCAGGGACATGGTGGCGAGCAGTACTTC. It specifies CASSQGHGGEQYF.

The chain links TRBV6-2 or TRBV6-3 to TRBJ1-1, with D maybe TRBD1 (6 bases). Between the trimmed V and J ends, which lost 2 bases and 11 bases, there was a span of 18 bases. This CDR3 has 14 amino acids. Germline loops: CDR1 MNHEY, CDR2 SVGEGT. The CDR3 sequence is CASSYEGRGETAFF. DNA of the CDR3: TGTGCCAGCAGTTACGAGGGAAGGGGGGAAACGGCTTTCTTT.

J is TRBJ2-7 and V is TRBV14, with TRBD2 identical over 7 bases. The trim removed 4 bases at V and 7 bases at J, leaving 10 bases unmatched. The CDR3 is 14 residues long. Germline V gene sequence: CDR1 SGHDN, CDR2 FVKESK. CDR3 sequence reads: CASSPPGLHLEQYF. The CDR3 DNA sequence: TGTGCCAGCAGCCCTCCGGGACTACACTTAGAGCAGTACTTC.

At least ten counts were recorded for this clonotype. V and J are TRBV9 and TRBJ2-1, with D tentatively TRBD2 (6 bases). Trimming took 0 bases from V and 1 from J, leaving 8 bases between them. CDR1 is SGDLS and CDR2 is YYNGEE in the germline V gene. CDR3 length: 15 residues. The CDR3 DNA is TGTGCCAGCAGCGTAGCCGGGACTTCCTACAATGAGCAGTTCTTC. This translates into CASSVAGTSYNEQFF.

This clonotype showed up many times. The chain carries TRBV11-2 and TRBJ2-3, with D uncertain. The V gene's germline CDR1 is SGHAT and CDR2 FQNNGV. The CDR3 sequence is 14 residues long. Trimming cost V 5 bases and J 4 bases, with 13 bases left between them. The CDR3 nucleotides are TGTGCCAGCAGCCAAAGCCGGGCCGCAGATACGCAGTATTTT. Translation gives CASSQSRAADTQYF.

The gene calls are TRBV6-5 and TRBJ2-3; 7 positions match TRBD1. This CDR3 is 18 amino acids long. V shed 2 bases and J 0 bases; nucleotides not matched to a gene: 11. The germline gives CDR1 MNHEY, CDR2 SVGAGI. The CDR3 loop is CASSYGPGTAQSTDTQYF. CDR3 DNA: TGTGCCAGCAGTTACGGGCCGGGGACAGCCCAGAGCACAGATACGCAGTATTTT.

This chain links TRBV29-1 with TRBJ2-3, with D possibly being TRBD2 (5 bases). Germline CDR1 and CDR2: SQVTM and ANQGSEA. The ends were cut back, 3 bases at V and 10 bases at J, with 14 bases in the middle. The CDR3 loop spans 12 amino acids. For the CDR3, the DNA is TGCAGCGTTGAGCCGGTACTAGTGGCGCAGTATTTT. This codes for CSVEPVLVAQYF.

Only a few counts were recorded for this clonotype. The chain has TRBV28 and TRBJ2-1; D uncertain. From germline, CDR1 is MDHEN and CDR2 SYDVKM. Trimming took off 5 bases at V and 7 bases at J, with 18 bases between the two ends. The CDR3 runs to 15 residues. CDR3 in amino acids: CASSPFTTGWNEQFF. CDR3 coding DNA: TGTGCCAGCAGTCCGTTTACGACGGGCTGGAATGAGCAGTTCTTC.

This clonotype came up a few times. CDR3 in amino acids: CSAGRDRASGNTIYF. Written as DNA, the CDR3 is TGCAGTGCGGGCCGGGACAGAGCCTCTGGAAACACCATATATTTT. The chain links TRBV20-1 to TRBJ1-3; TRBD1 agrees at 7 bases. The V segment lost 6 bases and the J segment 0 bases; nucleotides outside the gene matches: 8. CDR1 is DFQATT and CDR2 is SNEGSKA in the germline V gene (reference sequence). The CDR3 loop spans 15 amino acids.

The genes are TRBV14 and TRBJ1-2; the match to TRBD1 covers 7 bases. CDR3 size: 14 residues. Trimming removed 3 bases from V and 7 bases from J; junction bases left unmatched: 8. The germline V gene has CDR1 SGHDN and CDR2 FVKESK. CDR3 sequence reads: CASSQLTGRFGYTF. In DNA, the CDR3 is TGTGCCAGCAGCCAGCTGACAGGGAGGTTTGGCTACACCTTC.

The table lists this clonotype with a few counts. The V gene is TRBV18, the J gene TRBJ2-5; no firm D call. CDR1 and CDR2 from the germline V gene are KGHSH and LQKENI. This CDR3 has 12 amino acids. Trimming cost V 2 bases and J 5 bases, with 6 bases left between them. CDR3 protein: CASSPVKETQYF. The CDR3 DNA follows: TGTGCCAGCTCACCAGTAAAGGAGACCCAGTACTTC. Variable domain in full (rest from reference TRBV18 and TRBJ2-5): NAGVMQNPRHLVRRRGQEARLRCSPMKGHSHVYWYRQLPEEGLKFMVYLQKENIIDESGMPKERFSAEFPKEGPSILRIQQVVRGDSAAYFCASSPVKETQYFGPGTRLLVL.

The chain employs TRBV11-3 and TRBJ2-7, with D perhaps TRBD1 (6 bases). Trimming stripped 1 base from V and 0 bases from J, with 13 bases between. This CDR3 spans 16 amino acids. The germline CDR1 and CDR2 sequences are SGHNT and YENEEA. The CDR3 DNA reads as TGTGCCAGCAGCTTAGTCTCGAACAGGGTCTCCTACGAGCAGTACTTC. Its protein is CASSLVSNRVSYEQYF.

This clonotype was found a few times. The rearrangement links TRBV7-2 to TRBJ1-1, with TRBD1 identical over 8 bases. This CDR3 contains 15 residues. J gave up 8 bases and V 5 bases, and 13 bases lay outside the gene matches. Germline V gene sequence: CDR1 SGHTA, CDR2 FQGNSA. This CDR3 is CASSIGQGHNVEAFF. DNA for the CDR3: TGTGCCAGCAGCATTGGACAGGGCCATAATGTGGAAGCTTTCTTT.

Only a few counts were recorded for this clonotype. The chain carries TRBV6-2 or TRBV6-3 and TRBJ2-1; TRBD2 matches at 8 bases. The CDR3 consists of 16 residues. Germline CDR1 reads MNHEY; CDR2 reads SVGEGT. V lost 6 bases and J lost 10; bases outside the gene matches: 17. Here the CDR3 reads CASRPMGRGGQWEQFF. As DNA, the CDR3 is TGTGCCAGCAGGCCCATGGGCCGGGGGGGCCAATGGGAGCAGTTCTTC.

This clonotype was counted ten times or more. This chain uses TRBV7-2 with TRBJ1-6, with no clear D. Germline values: CDR1 SGHTA, CDR2 FQGNSA. V was clipped by 5 bases and J by 2 bases, with 1 base between them. The CDR3 is made up of 12 amino acids. Here the CDR3 reads CASSPYNSPLHF. The CDR3 coding sequence is TGTGCCAGCAGCCCCTATAATTCACCCCTCCACTTT.

This clonotype has a handful of counts. V usage is TRBV3-1 and J usage is TRBJ1-1; 10 bases map to TRBD1. CDR1 is LGHDT and CDR2 is YNNKEL in the germline V gene (reference sequence). With 4 bases clipped from V and 4 bases from J, the junction kept 9 bases outside the gene matches. The CDR3 is made up of 16 amino acids. CDR3 in amino acids: CASSRRQGALVTEAFF. CDR3 sequence (DNA): TGTGCCAGCAGCCGTAGACAGGGGGCGCTGGTCACTGAAGCTTTCTTT.

This clonotype has only a few counts. The chain uses TRBV5-1 and TRBJ1-2, with 9 bases aligning to TRBD1. V was clipped by 6 bases and J by 4 bases; unmatched bases: 13. Germline V gives CDR1 SGHRS, CDR2 YFSETQ. The CDR3 extends over 16 amino acids. The CDR3 is CASTPGPGQGSYGYTF. The CDR3 region has the DNA TGCGCCAGCACCCCAGGACCGGGACAGGGATCCTATGGCTACACCTTC.

This clonotype was picked up a small number of times. The genes are TRBV6-2 or TRBV6-3 and TRBJ1-4; D remains unclear. The CDR3 sequence is 13 residues long. Trimming pared 4 bases from V and 5 bases from J, leaving 8 bases between. Germline V gene data show CDR1 as MNHEY and CDR2 as SVGEGT. CDR3 protein: CASSWRSNEKLFF. The CDR3 DNA is TGTGCCAGCAGTTGGAGGAGCAATGAAAAACTGTTTTTT.

This clonotype was seen a handful of times. The V gene is TRBV4-3, the J gene TRBJ1-3; D perhaps matches TRBD1 (5 bases). CDR1 LGHNA and CDR2 YSLEER come from the germline V gene. V lost 4 bases and J 4 bases, leaving 14 bases between the germline ends. The CDR3 has 15 residues. The CDR3 region has the DNA TGCGCCAGCAGCCCCGATGGGGGGTTGGGAAACACCATATATTTT. Translation: CASSPDGGLGNTIYF.

The chain recombines TRBV12-3 or TRBV12-4 with TRBJ1-2; no definite D call. The CDR3 loop spans 13 amino acids. V lost 1 base and J lost 3, with 6 bases in between. As DNA, the CDR3 is TGTGCCAGCAGTTTAGGGTTACACTATGGCTACACCTTC. Translation gives CASSLGLHYGYTF.

In its sample, this clonotype was seen a few times. This chain joins TRBV7-9 and TRBJ2-7; no reliable D call. The V end lost 1 base, the J end lost 5 bases, and 15 bases lay between the germline ends. The CDR3 runs 15 residues. CDR1 is SEHNR, CDR2 FQNEAQ, per germline (reference sequence). CDR3 sequence (DNA): TGTGCCAGCAGCTTAGTTGGGAACCCTCGAGACGAGCAGTACTTC. It codes for CASSLVGNPRDEQYF.

The chain recombines TRBV11-2 with TRBJ2-5, with D perhaps matching TRBD1 or TRBD2 (5 bases each). From germline, CDR1 is SGHAT and CDR2 FQNNGV. Trimming left V 4 bases short and J 7 bases short, with 19 bases between. CDR3 length: 15 amino acids. DNA of the CDR3: TGTGCCAGCAGCTCGGGTGCCGGGACGACCGGGACCCAGTACTTC. Translating it yields CASSSGAGTTGTQYF.